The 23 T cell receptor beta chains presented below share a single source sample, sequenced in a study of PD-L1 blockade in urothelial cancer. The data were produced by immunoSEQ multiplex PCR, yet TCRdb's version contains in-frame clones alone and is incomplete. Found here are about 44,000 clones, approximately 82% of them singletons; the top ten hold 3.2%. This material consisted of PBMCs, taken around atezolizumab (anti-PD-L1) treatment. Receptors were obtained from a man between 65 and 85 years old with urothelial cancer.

The CDR3 DNA is TGTGCCAGCAGTGTAACAGGGGCCGGGGAGCTGTTTTTT. Translated: CASSVTGAGELFF. This sequence joins TRBV6-4 and TRBJ2-2, with 7 bases aligning to TRBD1. CDR1 MRHNA and CDR2 SNTAGT come from the germline V gene. The CDR3 is 13 amino acids. J was trimmed by 6 bases and V by 4 bases; bases with no gene match: 2.

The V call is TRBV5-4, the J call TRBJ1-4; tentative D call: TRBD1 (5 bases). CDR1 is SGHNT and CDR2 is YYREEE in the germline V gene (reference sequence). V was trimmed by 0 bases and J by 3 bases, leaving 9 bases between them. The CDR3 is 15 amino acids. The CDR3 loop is CASSLGGDSNEKLFF. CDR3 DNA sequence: TGTGCCAGCAGCTTGGGCGGGGACTCTAATGAAAAACTGTTTTTT.

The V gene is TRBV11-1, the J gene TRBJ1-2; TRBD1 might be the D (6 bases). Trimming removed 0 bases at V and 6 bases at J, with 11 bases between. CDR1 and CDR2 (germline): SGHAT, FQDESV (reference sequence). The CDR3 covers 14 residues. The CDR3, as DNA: TGTGCCAGCAGCTTAGCGAACAGGGCGAATGGCTACACCTTC. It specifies CASSLANRANGYTF.

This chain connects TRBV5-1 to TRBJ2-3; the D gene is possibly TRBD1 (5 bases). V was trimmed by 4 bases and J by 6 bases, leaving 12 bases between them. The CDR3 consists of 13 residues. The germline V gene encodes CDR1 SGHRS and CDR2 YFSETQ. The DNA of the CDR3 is TGCGCCAGCAGCGACAGATACGACGATACGCAGTATTTT. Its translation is CASSDRYDDTQYF.

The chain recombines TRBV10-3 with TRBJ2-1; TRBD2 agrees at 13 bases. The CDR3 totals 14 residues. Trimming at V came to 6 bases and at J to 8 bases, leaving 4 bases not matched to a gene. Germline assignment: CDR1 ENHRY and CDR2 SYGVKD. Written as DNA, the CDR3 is TGTGCCATCAGACCCGGACTAGCGGGAGATGAGCAGTTCTTC. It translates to CAIRPGLAGDEQFF.

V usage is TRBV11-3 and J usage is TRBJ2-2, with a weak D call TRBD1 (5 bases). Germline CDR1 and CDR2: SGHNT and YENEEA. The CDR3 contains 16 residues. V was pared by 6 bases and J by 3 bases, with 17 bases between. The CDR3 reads CASSSVQGWDTGELFF. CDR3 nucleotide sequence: TGTGCCAGCAGTTCAGTGCAGGGTTGGGACACCGGGGAGCTGTTTTTT.

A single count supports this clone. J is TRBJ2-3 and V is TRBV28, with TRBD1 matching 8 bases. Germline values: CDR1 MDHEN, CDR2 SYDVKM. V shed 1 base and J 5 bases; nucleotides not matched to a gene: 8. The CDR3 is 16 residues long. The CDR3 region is CASSLLGQGAGDTQYF. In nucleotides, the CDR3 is TGTGCCAGCAGTTTATTAGGGCAGGGGGCGGGAGATACGCAGTATTTT.

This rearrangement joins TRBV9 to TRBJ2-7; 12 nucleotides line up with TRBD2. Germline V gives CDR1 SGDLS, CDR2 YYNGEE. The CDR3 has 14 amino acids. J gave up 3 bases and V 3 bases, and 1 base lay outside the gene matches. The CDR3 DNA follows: TGTGCCAGCAGCGAACTAGCGGGAGGCTACGAGCAGTACTTC. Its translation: CASSELAGGYEQYF.

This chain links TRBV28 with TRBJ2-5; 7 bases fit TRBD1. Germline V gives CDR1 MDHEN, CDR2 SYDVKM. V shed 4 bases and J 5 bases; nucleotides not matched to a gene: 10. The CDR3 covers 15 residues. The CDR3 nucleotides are TGTGCCAGCAGTTCAGGGGGAGCAGCGGATGAGACCCAGTACTTC. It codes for CASSSGGAADETQYF.

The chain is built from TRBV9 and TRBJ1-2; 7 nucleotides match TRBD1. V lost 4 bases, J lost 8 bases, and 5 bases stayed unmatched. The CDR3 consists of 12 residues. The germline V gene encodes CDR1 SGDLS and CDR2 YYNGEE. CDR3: CASSRQGGGYTF. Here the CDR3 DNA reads TGTGCCAGCAGCAGACAGGGCGGCGGCTACACCTTC.

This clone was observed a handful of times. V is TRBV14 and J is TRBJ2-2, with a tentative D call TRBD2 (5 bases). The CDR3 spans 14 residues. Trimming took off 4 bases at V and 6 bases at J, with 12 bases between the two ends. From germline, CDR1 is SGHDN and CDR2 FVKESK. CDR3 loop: CASSLRGSSGELFF. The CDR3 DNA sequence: TGTGCCAGCAGCCTCCGGGGATCATCCGGGGAGCTGTTTTTT.

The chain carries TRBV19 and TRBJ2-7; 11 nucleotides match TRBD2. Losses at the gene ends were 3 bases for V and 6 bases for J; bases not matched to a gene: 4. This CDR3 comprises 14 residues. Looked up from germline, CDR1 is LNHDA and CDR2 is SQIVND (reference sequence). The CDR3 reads CASSITLAGAEQYF. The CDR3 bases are TGTGCCAGTAGTATTACACTAGCGGGAGCCGAGCAGTACTTC.

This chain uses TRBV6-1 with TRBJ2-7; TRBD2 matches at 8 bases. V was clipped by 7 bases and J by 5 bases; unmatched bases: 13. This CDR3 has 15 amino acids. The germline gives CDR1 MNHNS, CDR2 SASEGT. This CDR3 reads CASTKFHSGVDEQYF. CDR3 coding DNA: TGTGCCAGCACCAAATTCCATAGCGGGGTCGACGAGCAGTACTTC.

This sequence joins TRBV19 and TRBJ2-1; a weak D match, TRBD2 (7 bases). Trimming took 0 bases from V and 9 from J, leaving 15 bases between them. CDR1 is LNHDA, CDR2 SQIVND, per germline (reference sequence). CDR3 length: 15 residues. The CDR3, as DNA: TGTGCCAGTAGTATAGAGCTAGGGGGGGGTAGTGAGCAGTTCTTC. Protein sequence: CASSIELGGGSEQFF. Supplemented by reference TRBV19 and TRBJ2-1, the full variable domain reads DGGITQSPKYLFRKEGQNVTLSCEQNLNHDAMYWYRQDPGQGLRLIYYSQIVNDFQKGDIAEGYSVSREKKESFPLTVTSAQKNPTAFYLCASSIELGGGSEQFFGPGTRLTVL.

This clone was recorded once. CDR3 sequence (DNA): TGTGCCAGCAGCCAGACTAGCGGGGGCCCCAAAAACATTCAGTACTTC. It is translated as CASSQTSGGPKNIQYF. The chain employs TRBV7-9 and TRBJ2-4, with 12 bases lining up with TRBD2. CDR1 and CDR2 from the germline V gene are SEHNR and FQNEAQ (reference sequence). V shed 5 bases, J shed 2 bases, and the junction held 4 bases outside the gene matches. The CDR3 is 16 residues long. Using reference TRBV7-9 and TRBJ2-4 for the parts outside the CDR3, the full variable domain is DTGVSQNPRHKITKRGQNVTFRCDPISEHNRLYWYRQTLGQGPEFLTYFQNEAQLEKSRLLSDRFSAERPKGSFSTLEIQRTEQGDSAMYLCASSQTSGGPKNIQYFGAGTRLSVL.

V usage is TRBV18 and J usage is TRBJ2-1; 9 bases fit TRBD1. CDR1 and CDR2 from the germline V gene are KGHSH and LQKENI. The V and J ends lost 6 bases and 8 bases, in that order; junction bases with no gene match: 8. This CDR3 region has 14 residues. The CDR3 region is CASSRRDRAHEQFF. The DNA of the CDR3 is TGTGCCAGCTCGCGTCGGGACAGGGCCCATGAGCAGTTCTTC.

The CDR3 bases are TGTGCCAGCAGCTTGGTTGGCGGGAGGTCCCACGAGCAGTACTTC. Translating gives CASSLVGGRSHEQYF. This chain connects TRBV5-6 to TRBJ2-7, with 8 bases that match TRBD2. V dropped 0 bases and J dropped 5; count of bases not matched to a gene: 7. This CDR3 contains 15 residues. The germline gives CDR1 SGHDT, CDR2 YYEEEE.

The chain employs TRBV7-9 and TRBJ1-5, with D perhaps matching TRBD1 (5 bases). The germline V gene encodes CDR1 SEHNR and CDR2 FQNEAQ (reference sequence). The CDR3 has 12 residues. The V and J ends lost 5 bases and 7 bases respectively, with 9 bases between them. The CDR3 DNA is TGTGCCAGCAGCCCAGGACAACAGCCCCAGCATTTT. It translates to CASSPGQQPQHF.

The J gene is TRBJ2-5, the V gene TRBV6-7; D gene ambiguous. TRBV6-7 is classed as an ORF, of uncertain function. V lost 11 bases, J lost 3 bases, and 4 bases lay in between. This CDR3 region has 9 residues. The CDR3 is CAPEETQYF. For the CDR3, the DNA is TGTGCCCCAGAAGAGACCCAGTACTTC.

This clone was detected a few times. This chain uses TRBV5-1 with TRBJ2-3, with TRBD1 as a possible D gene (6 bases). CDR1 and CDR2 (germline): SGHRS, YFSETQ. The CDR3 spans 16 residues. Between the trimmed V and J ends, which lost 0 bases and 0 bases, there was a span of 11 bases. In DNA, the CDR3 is TGCGCCAGCAGCTTGGGGACAGCCCTAAGCACAGATACGCAGTATTTT. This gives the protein CASSLGTALSTDTQYF.

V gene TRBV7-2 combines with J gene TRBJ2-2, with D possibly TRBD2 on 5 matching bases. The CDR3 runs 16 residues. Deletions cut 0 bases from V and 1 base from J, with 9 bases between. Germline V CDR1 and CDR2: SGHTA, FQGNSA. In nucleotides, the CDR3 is TGTGCCAGCAGCTTAGCGCGGGTTCTGAACACCGGGGAGCTGTTTTTT. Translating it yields CASSLARVLNTGELFF.

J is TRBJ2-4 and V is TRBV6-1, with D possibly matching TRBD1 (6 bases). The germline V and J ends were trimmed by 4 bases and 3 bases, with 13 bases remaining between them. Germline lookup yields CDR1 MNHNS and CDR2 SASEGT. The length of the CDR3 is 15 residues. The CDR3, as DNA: TGTGCCAGCAGTGGTACAGGGATGGACAAAAACATTCAGTACTTC. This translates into CASSGTGMDKNIQYF.

CDR3 sequence reads: CASSQTRGQGNEQFF. CDR3 DNA: TGTGCCAGCAGCCAAACCCGGGGACAGGGGAATGAGCAGTTCTTC. V is TRBV7-3 and J is TRBJ2-1; TRBD1 matches 10 bases. V gave up 5 bases and J gave up 7 bases; unmatched junction bases: 8. Per germline, CDR1 SGHTA and CDR2 FQGTGA. The CDR3 is made up of 15 amino acids.